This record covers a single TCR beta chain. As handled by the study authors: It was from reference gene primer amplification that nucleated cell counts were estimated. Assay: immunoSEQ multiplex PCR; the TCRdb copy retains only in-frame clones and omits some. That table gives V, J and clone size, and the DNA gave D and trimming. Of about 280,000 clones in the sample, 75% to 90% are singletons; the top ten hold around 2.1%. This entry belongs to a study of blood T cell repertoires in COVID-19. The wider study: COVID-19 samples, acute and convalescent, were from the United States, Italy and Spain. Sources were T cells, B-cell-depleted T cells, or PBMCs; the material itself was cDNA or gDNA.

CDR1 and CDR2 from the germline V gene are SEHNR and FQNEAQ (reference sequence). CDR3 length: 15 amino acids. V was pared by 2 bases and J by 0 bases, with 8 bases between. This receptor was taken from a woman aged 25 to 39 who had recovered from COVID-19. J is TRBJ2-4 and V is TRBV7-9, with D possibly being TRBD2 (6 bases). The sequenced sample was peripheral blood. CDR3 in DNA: TGTGCCAGCAGCTTAACCGGGGGAGCCAAAAACATTCAGTACTTC. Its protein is CASSLTGGAKNIQYF.